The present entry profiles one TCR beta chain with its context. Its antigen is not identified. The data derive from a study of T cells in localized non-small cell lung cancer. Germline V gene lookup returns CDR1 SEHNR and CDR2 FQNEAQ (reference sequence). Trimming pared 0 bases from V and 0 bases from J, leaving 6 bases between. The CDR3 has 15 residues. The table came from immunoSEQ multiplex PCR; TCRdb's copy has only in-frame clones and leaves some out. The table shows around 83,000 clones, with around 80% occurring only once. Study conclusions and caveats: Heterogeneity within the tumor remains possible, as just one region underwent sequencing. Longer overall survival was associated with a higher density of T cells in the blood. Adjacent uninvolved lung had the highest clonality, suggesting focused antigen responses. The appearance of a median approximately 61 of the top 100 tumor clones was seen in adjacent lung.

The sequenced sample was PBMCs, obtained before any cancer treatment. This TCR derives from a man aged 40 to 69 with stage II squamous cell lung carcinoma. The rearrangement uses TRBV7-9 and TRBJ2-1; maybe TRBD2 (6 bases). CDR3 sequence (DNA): TGTGCCAGCAGCTTAGCGCGGGGCTCCTACAATGAGCAGTTCTTC. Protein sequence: CASSLARGSYNEQFF.